This is a list of T cell receptor beta chains from one sample in a study of cytomegalovirus exposure and HLA in healthy donors. Some clones are missing from TCRdb's copy, which holds only in-frame ones; the method was immunoSEQ multiplex PCR. The sample includes about 140,000 clones, around 77% seen only once; the top ten take more than 4.5%. Sequenced input: PBMCs. The source of these receptors is a woman aged 50 to 65 in good health and CMV-seronegative. Each CDR3 is given with its conserved first and last residue. Each record gives: clone size, V gene, J gene, D gene, CDR3 DNA, CDR3 protein. The D gene is left open where the match is weak. Clone size appears in some rows only: once, few, many, or a class for an expanded clone.

abundance: NA
v_gene: TRBV19
j_gene: TRBJ1-5
d_gene: NA
CDR3nt: TGTGCCAGTAATAGTGGTTTACAGGAAAATCAGCCCCAGCATTTT
CDR3aa: CASNSGLQENQPQHF

abundance: NA
v_gene: TRBV6-6
j_gene: TRBJ1-1
d_gene: NA
CDR3nt: TGTGCCAGCAGTGCGGTCAACACTGAAGCTTTCTTT
CDR3aa: CASSAVNTEAFF

abundance: few
v_gene: TRBV2
j_gene: TRBJ2-2
d_gene: NA
CDR3nt: TGTGCCAGCAGTGAGACCGCGGGGACCGGGGAGCTGTTTTTT
CDR3aa: CASSETAGTGELFF

abundance: NA
v_gene: TRBV2
j_gene: TRBJ2-3
d_gene: NA
CDR3nt: TGTGCCAGCATGAGGTGGGATACGCAGTATTTT
CDR3aa: CASMRWDTQYF

abundance: NA
v_gene: TRBV9
j_gene: TRBJ1-1
d_gene: NA
CDR3nt: TGTGCCAGCAGCGTTGGTCCACAGTTGAACACTGAAGCTTTCTTT
CDR3aa: CASSVGPQLNTEAFF

abundance: NA
v_gene: TRBV28
j_gene: TRBJ1-1
d_gene: NA
CDR3nt: TGTGCCACCCGAGATCCGCTGGGGGCGGACGAGCTTGGGGCTTTCTTT
CDR3aa: CATRDPLGADELGAFF

abundance: NA
v_gene: TRBV11-2
j_gene: TRBJ2-7
d_gene: NA
CDR3nt: TGTGCCAGCAGCACTGGCAGGGTGTCCTACGAGCAGTACTTC
CDR3aa: CASSTGRVSYEQYF

abundance: NA
v_gene: TRBV10-3
j_gene: TRBJ1-1
d_gene: NA
CDR3nt: TGTGCCATCAGCTTAGGGGGCACTGAAGCTTTCTTT
CDR3aa: CAISLGGTEAFF

abundance: NA
v_gene: TRBV29-1
j_gene: TRBJ2-3
d_gene: TRBD2
CDR3nt: TGCAGCGTTGACGACCAGCGGGGTCGCACAGATACGCAGTATTTT
CDR3aa: CSVDDQRGRTDTQYF

abundance: NA
v_gene: TRBV10-2
j_gene: TRBJ1-4
d_gene: TRBD1
CDR3nt: TGCGCCAGCAGTGACCCCGGACAGGGTGGAACTAATGAAAAACTGTTTTTT
CDR3aa: CASSDPGQGGTNEKLFF

abundance: NA
v_gene: TRBV7-9
j_gene: TRBJ1-1
d_gene: TRBD1
CDR3nt: TGTGCCAGCAGGAGACAGGGGGGGTACACTGAAGCTTTCTTT
CDR3aa: CASRRQGGYTEAFF

abundance: NA
v_gene: TRBV6-9
j_gene: TRBJ2-3
d_gene: TRBD2
CDR3nt: TGTGCCAGCAGTTATTCGGGCGGGGGGGGCGTGGATACGCAGTATTTT
CDR3aa: CASSYSGGGGVDTQYF

abundance: NA
v_gene: TRBV29-1
j_gene: TRBJ1-1
d_gene: NA
CDR3nt: TGCAGCGTTGACGCGAGTGGGCCCACTGAAGCTTTCTTT
CDR3aa: CSVDASGPTEAFF